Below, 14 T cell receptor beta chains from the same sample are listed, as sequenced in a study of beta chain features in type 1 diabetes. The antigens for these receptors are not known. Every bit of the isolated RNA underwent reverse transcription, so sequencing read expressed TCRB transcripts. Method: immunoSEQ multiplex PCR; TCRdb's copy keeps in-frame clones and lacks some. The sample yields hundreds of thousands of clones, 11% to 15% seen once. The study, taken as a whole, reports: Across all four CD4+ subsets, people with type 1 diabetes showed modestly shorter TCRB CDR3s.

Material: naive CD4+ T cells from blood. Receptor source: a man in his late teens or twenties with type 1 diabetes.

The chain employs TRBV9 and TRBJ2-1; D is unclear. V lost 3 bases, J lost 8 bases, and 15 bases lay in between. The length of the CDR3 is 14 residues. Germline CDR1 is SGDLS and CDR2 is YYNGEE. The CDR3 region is CASSGRPAGDEQFF. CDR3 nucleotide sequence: TGTGCCAGCAGCGGACGACCGGCCGGCGATGAGCAGTTCTTC.

The CDR3 region has the DNA TGTGCCAGCAGTGAGCAGCCAGGGTCTACTGAAGCTTTCTTT. Its protein product is CASSEQPGSTEAFF. V is TRBV6-1 and J is TRBJ1-1, with D maybe TRBD1 (5 bases). Trimming took 3 bases from V and 5 from J, leaving 13 bases between them. The CDR3 totals 14 residues. The germline V gene encodes CDR1 MNHNS and CDR2 SASEGT.

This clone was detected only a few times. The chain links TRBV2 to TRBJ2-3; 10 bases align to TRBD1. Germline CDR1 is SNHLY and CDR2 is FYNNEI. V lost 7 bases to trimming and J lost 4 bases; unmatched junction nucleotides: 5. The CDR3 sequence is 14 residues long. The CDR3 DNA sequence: TGTGCCAGCATGGGGACAGGGGACCCAGATACGCAGTATTTT. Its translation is CASMGTGDPDTQYF.

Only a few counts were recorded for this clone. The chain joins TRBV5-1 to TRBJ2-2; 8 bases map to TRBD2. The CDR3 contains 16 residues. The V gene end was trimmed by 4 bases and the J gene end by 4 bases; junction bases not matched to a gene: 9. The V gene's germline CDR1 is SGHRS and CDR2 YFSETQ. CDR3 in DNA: TGCGCCAGCAGCCCCCCGGGACTAGAAATCACCGGGGAGCTGTTTTTT. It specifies CASSPPGLEITGELFF.

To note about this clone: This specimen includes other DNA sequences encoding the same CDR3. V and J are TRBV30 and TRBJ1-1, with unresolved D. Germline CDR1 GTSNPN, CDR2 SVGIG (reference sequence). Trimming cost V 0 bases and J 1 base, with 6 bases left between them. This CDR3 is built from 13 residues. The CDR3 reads CAWSVRRNTEAFF. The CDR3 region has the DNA TGTGCCTGGAGTGTAAGGCGGAACACTGAAGCTTTCTTT.

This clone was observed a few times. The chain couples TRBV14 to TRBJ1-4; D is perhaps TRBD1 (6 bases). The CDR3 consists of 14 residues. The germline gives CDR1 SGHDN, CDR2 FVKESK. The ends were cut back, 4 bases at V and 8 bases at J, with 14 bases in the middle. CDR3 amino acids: CASSRRGAGEKLFF. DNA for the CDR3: TGTGCCAGCAGCCGAAGGGGGGCAGGAGAAAAACTGTTTTTT.

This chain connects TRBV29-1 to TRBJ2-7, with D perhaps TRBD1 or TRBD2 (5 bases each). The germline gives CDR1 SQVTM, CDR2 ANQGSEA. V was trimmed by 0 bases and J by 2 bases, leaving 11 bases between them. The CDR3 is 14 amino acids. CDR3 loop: CSVEDQGRPYEQYF. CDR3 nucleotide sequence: TGCAGCGTTGAAGATCAGGGACGGCCCTACGAGCAGTACTTC.

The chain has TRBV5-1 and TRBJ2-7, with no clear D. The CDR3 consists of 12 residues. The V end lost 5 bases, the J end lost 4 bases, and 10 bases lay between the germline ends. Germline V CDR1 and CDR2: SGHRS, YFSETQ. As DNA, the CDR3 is TGCGCCAGCAGAATATCCGGATACGAGCAGTACTTC. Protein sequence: CASRISGYEQYF.

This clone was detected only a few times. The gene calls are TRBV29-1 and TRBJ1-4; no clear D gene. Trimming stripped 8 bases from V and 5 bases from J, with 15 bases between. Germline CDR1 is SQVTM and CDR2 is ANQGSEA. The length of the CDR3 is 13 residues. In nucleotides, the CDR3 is TGCAGCTCCTCCCGGGGAAGAAATGAAAAACTGTTTTTT. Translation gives CSSSRGRNEKLFF.

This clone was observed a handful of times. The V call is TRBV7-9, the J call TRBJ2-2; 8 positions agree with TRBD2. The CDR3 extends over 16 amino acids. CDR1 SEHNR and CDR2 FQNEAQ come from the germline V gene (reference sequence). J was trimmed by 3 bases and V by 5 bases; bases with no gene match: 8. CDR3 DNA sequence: TGTGCCAGCAGCCCCCCGGGACTAGTTGACACCGGGGAGCTGTTTTTT. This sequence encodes CASSPPGLVDTGELFF.

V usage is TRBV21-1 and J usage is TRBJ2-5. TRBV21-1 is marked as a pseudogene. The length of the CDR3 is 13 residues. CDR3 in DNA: TGTGCCAGCAGCAAAGCGCTTACAGAGACCCAGTACTTC. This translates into CASSKALTETQYF.

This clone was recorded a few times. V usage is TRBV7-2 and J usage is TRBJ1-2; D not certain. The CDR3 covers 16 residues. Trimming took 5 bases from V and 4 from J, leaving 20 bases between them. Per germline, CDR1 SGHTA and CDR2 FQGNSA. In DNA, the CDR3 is TGTGCCAGCAGCGTAGGATTGAACGGGCCGATCTATGGCTACACCTTC. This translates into CASSVGLNGPIYGYTF.

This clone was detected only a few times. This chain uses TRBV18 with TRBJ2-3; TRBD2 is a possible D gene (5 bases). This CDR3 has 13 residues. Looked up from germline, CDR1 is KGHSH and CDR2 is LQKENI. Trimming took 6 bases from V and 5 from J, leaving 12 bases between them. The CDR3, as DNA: TGTGCCAGCTCCTCGGGGAGTGGAGATACGCAGTATTTT. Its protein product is CASSSGSGDTQYF.

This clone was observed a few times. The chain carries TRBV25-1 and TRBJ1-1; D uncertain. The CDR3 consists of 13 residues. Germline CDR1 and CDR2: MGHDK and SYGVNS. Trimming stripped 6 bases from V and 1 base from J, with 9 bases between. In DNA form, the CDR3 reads TGTGCCAGCAGCACCGATACGAACACTGAAGCTTTCTTT. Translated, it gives CASSTDTNTEAFF.